Below, one T cell receptor beta chain is given with its context. This clonotype was observed a handful of times. It lacks a known antigen. It has no much larger one-base neighbor in the sample; base qualities were not kept. The instrument given in TCRdb is Illumina NovaSeq 6000. TCR cDNA was synthesized by 5'RACE template switching, through which a universal primer site and unique molecular identifiers were introduced. cDNA synthesis was primed from both the TCR alpha and TCR beta constant segments. Two PCR steps were used to amplify libraries, with sample barcodes and sequencing adapters being added in the second step. Sequencing of the libraries was done on either Illumina HiSeq 2500 (2x100 bp) or NovaSeq (2x150 bp). Turning to the authors' computational methods: Reads were demultiplexed and collapsed into UMI consensus sequences with MIGEC, and V(D)J alignment was performed with MiXCR. Using edgeR on replicate PBMC samples, clonotypes were called vaccine-responding if FDR was below 0.01 and the log2 fold change was above 5 up to day 15. CD4 or CD8 identity was assigned to each bulk clonotype according to whether the clonotype was present at higher abundance in the sequenced CD4 repertoire or the sequenced CD8 repertoire. Starting from the raw public reads, TCRdb applied fastp trimming at Q25, assembled clones with MiXCR and retained in-frame beta chains. Under each unique CDR3 protein, matching rows form one entry showing the most common genes and DNA. The authors' filters were not applied to this entry. In all, the sample holds nearly 300,000 distinct CDR3 sequences, and about 10% of those were seen once. The ten largest make up around 3.5% of the sample.

This sample was taken from a study of T cells after yellow fever vaccination (dated by TCRdb to about 2019). Regarding the complete study: The SMART-Seq v4 Ultra Low Input RNA kit was used to prepare libraries from fractions with low cell numbers. Bulk PBMC replicates and cell subsets were isolated from blood drawn at multiple timepoints before and after both primary and secondary immunization. The cohort comprised two healthy male donors, one aged 18 to 30 and one aged 30 to 40 years. Bulk TCR alpha and beta repertoires were sequenced longitudinally to track T-cell clones before and after primary and booster YFV17D yellow fever vaccination. Study-wide findings and limitations: Most clones expanded after primary vaccination were re-detected after the booster (almost 97% of CD4 and 80% to 90% of CD8), suggesting broad memory maintenance. Computational filtering was needed because FACS-sorted repertoires could contain abundant contaminating clonotypes from the bulk population. A small fraction of clonotypes appeared in both the CD4 and CD8 compartments, likely as a result of convergent recombination. Because only a couple of donors were included in the study, the extent to which the findings can be generalized is limited. Compared with the primary T-cell response, the secondary T-cell response was weaker but faster, peaking on day 5 rather than day 15.

The treatment or condition label, as the study defines it: live attenuated yellow fever vaccine strain. A standard Ficoll-Paque protocol was used to isolate PBMCs from peripheral blood. CD4 and CD8 T-cell fractions were isolated with Dynabeads CD4 and CD8 positive selection kits. TriZol was used to extract RNA from bulk PBMCs, CD4 and CD8 fractions, and dextramer-positive and dextramer-negative fractions. The receptor was isolated from a man in his late teens or twenties who received the YFV17D yellow fever vaccine. Sequenced material: CD4+ T cells sorted from PBMCs, taken 5 days after the yellow fever booster vaccination.

Here the CDR3 is given as CASSQEDTEAFF. The DNA is TGCGCCAGCAGCCAAGAGGATACTGAAGCTTTCTTT. The rearranged segments are TRBV4-1 and TRBJ1-1; the D gene cannot be resolved reliably. CDR1 and CDR2, per the germline V gene, are MGHRA and YSYEKL. The CDR3 starts with the cysteine, ends with the phenylalanine, and has 12 residues. Solely the CDR3 DNA is kept, with 36 bases framed from the first base. V is clipped by 0 bases and J by 5 bases, and the sequence between their germline boundaries is 4 bases long.